This TCR beta chain was sequenced during a study of OX40 agonist ivuxolimab in advanced cancers. About the study: Patients enrolled in dose escalation were diagnosed with hepatocellular carcinoma, melanoma, renal cell or head and neck cancer. Prior therapy, whether anti-PD-1, anti-PD-L1 or anti-CTLA-4, was allowed, and 35% to 40% had some.

Libraries were prepared by immunoSEQ multiplex PCR; TCRdb keeps only in-frame clonotypes and omits some of them. The top ten clones hold about 3.8% of a sample with tens of thousands of clones, roughly nine tenths of them seen once. Patients with a history of autoimmune disease or on systemic immunosuppression were excluded. CDR3 length: 16 residues. V shed 0 bases and J 5 bases; nucleotides not matched to a gene: 10. CDR1 is SNHLY and CDR2 is FYNNEI in the germline V gene. The receptor was isolated from an adult with an advanced solid tumor such as melanoma, head and neck, liver or kidney cancer. The V gene is TRBV2, the J gene TRBJ2-7; the match to TRBD1 covers 7 bases. The material sequenced was CD4+ or CD8+ T cells sorted from blood, taken in a trial of the OX40 agonist ivuxolimab. As DNA, the CDR3 is TGTGCCAGCAGTGAAGCCGCCGACCAGGGGGACCACGAGCAGTACTTC. Its translation: CASSEAADQGDHEQYF.